This T cell receptor beta chain comes out of a study of CD8+ T cells in alopecia areata. Study-level findings and limits: While patients received tofacitinib, many expanded lesional clones remained present in scalp and blood. Any link of baseline CD8+ expansion to response, resting on one nonresponder, remains uncertain.

Treatment in this sample: oral pan-JAK inhibitor, 5-10 mg twice daily. It was from alopecia areata patients that lesional scalp punch biopsies and peripheral blood were collected. With respect to this clone: As yet, its antigen is unknown.

The trim removed 2 bases at V and 6 bases at J, leaving 8 bases unmatched. Germline V gene lookup returns CDR1 SGHTA and CDR2 FQGNSA. The CDR3 contains 15 residues. RNA was extracted and reverse transcribed into cDNA as the sequencing template. Profiled with immunoSEQ multiplex PCR; TCRdb holds only in-frame clones, not every one. Of over 150,000 clones in the sample, approximately 56% were seen once. The sequencing here drew on CD4+ T cells sorted from blood, taken at week 4, from a patient treated with tofacitinib. This clonotype originated in a human donor with alopecia areata. The rearrangement joins TRBV7-2 to TRBJ1-1, with 8 bases aligning to TRBD1. DNA of the CDR3: TGTGCCAGCAGCTTAACCCCAGGGGGCCTGTCTGAAGCTTTCTTT. Protein: CASSLTPGGLSEAFF.